These 3 T cell receptor beta chains were sequenced from one sample in a study of response to subunit inactivated influenza vaccine (dated by TCRdb to the late 2010s). Libraries came from RT-PCR. The listed sequencing device is Illumina HiSeq 2500. TCRdb itself trimmed the public reads at Q25 with fastp, ran MiXCR and retained productive beta chains. For every CDR3 protein sequence, its rows merge into one entry that carries the most common genes and DNA. For this sample the table gives roughly 670,000 distinct CDR3 sequences, of which around 13% were detected only once. Less than 8.5% of the sample is held by the ten biggest clonotypes. Source: PBMCs from blood, taken roughly 15 days before vaccination. The receptors derive from a man in his forties or fifties who received an inactivated influenza vaccine. Donor details come from another sample of the same person, matched by shared clones.

This clonotype was seen only a few times. This chain joins TRBV12-3 or TRBV12-4 and TRBJ2-4; D might be TRBD1 or TRBD2, each matching 5 bases. The CDR3 totals 12 residues. V was clipped by 5 bases and J by 9 bases, with 11 bases between them. The CDR3, as DNA: TGTGCCAGCAGTAGAGGGGAGAGCATTCAGTACTTC. Translation gives CASSRGESIQYF.

This clonotype was detected only a few times. The chain has TRBV3-1 and TRBJ1-1, with D maybe TRBD1 (6 bases). Germline assignment: CDR1 LGHDT and CDR2 YNNKEL (reference sequence). The V and J ends lost 1 base and 5 bases respectively, with 11 bases between them. This CDR3 contains 14 residues. The CDR3 DNA sequence: TGTGCCAGCAGCCAAGTTAAACAGGGAACTGAAGCTTTCTTT. Translating gives CASSQVKQGTEAFF.

This clonotype was detected many times. The chain employs TRBV20-1 and TRBJ2-1; D gene uncertain. Germline V CDR1 and CDR2: DFQATT, SNEGSKA (reference sequence). V lost 3 bases to trimming and J lost 3 bases, with 9 bases between them. The CDR3 is 13 amino acids. In nucleotides, the CDR3 is TGCAGTGCTAGCGGAGCGATCTACAATGAGCAGTTCTTC. As protein: CSASGAIYNEQFF.